Sequencing of this T cell receptor (beta chain) was carried out in a study of T cell repertoires in cytomegalovirus infection. Looking at the study overall: Public TCR beta signatures marked donors with CMV infection and the matching HLA.

The germline CDR1 and CDR2 sequences are SGHVS and FQNEAQ. CDR3 length: 16 amino acids. Trimming cost V 3 bases and J 2 bases; bases outside gene matches: 5. Study-wide results and caveats: Ex vivo, HLA-C-restricted CMV-specific TCR beta clonotypes prevailed over the rest of the response.

MiXCR was run by TCRdb on the reads, yielding one entry per CDR3 protein. The sample has 230,000 or so distinct CDR3 sequences; 38% are singletons. This clonotype came up a few times. As yet, its antigen is unknown. This specimen was CD8+ T cells from cultured PBMCs, taken from culture after CMV antigen stimulation. This chain uses TRBV7-8 with TRBJ2-1; 9 bases fit TRBD2. The sequence came from a human donor in good health (CMV status not recorded). Some clones in this sample may be carry-over from other donors' samples. DNA for the CDR3: TGTGCCAGCAGCTTCCGTAGCGGGAGCCCCTACAATGAGCAGTTCTTC. This encodes CASSFRSGSPYNEQFF.